This TCR beta chain was captured by sequencing in a study of blood T cell repertoires in COVID-19. Study details: PBMCs, B-cell-depleted T cells, or T cells were the source of the cDNA or gDNA that made up the material.

There are 14 residues in the CDR3. V lost 5 bases and J 6 bases, leaving 14 bases between the germline ends. CDR1 MNHEY and CDR2 SMNVEV come from the germline V gene (reference sequence). Clinical history as reported by participants underpinned cohort assignment. All recovered Cohort 3 donors got two negative PCRs, got clearance, or saw symptom resolution. Original handling: Reference gene primer amplification in the assay estimated nucleated cell counts. Only in-frame clones appear in the TCRdb table, and some are missing; sequencing was by immunoSEQ multiplex PCR. The V and J calls and clone size come from that table; D and trimming were worked out from the DNA. The sample has around 280,000 clones, about nine tenths seen once.

This rearrangement joins TRBV27 to TRBJ2-1, with D possibly TRBD1 on 6 matching bases. Specimen: PBMCs or T cells enriched from blood (not recorded which). The TCR originated in a woman aged 40-49 years who had recovered from COVID-19. The CDR3 sequence: CASSPRGQPNEQFF. CDR3 sequence (DNA): TGTGCCAGCAGTCCGCGAGGACAGCCCAATGAGCAGTTCTTC.